A selection of T cell receptor beta chains follows, all from one sample in a study of cytomegalovirus exposure and HLA in healthy donors. TCRdb's table, derived via immunoSEQ multiplex PCR, lists solely in-frame clones and lacks some. The sample has roughly 150,000 clones; over 75% are singletons. Source material: PBMCs. The receptors originated from a woman aged 25 to 45 in good health and CMV-seronegative. The CDR3 runs from the conserved cysteine through the conserved F or W. The D gene is left open where the match is weak. Size is stated for part of the rows, as once, few or many counts, or as a class when the clone is expanded.

size,D,V,J,length,DNA,CDR3
few,TRBD1,TRBV5-1,TRBJ1-5,16,TGCGCCAGCAGGACAGGACAGGGTGGGCTCGATCAGCCCCAGCATTTT,CASRTGQGGLDQPQHF
.,.,TRBV7-2,TRBJ1-4,14,TGTGCCAGCAGCCCGAGCGGGGGTAATGAAAAACTGTTTTTT,CASSPSGGNEKLFF
.,.,TRBV7-9,TRBJ2-1,12,TGTGCCAGCAGCTTTGGGGCCCCTGGTCAGTTCTTC,CASSFGAPGQFF
.,.,TRBV4-2,TRBJ2-7,16,TGTGCCAGCAGCCAAGTAGGGGACGGGGGTTCCTACGAGCAGTACTTC,CASSQVGDGGSYEQYF
once,TRBD1,TRBV4-1,TRBJ2-2,17,TGCGCCAGCAGCCAGGGACCGGGACAGGAGAACACCGGGGAGCTGTTTTTT,CASSQGPGQENTGELFF
.,.,TRBV5-8,TRBJ1-3,15,TGTGCCAGCAGCCCAACGACAGGCTCTGGAAACACCATATATTTT,CASSPTTGSGNTIYF
.,TRBD2,TRBV5-1,TRBJ2-1,15,TGCGCCAGCAGCTTGGGTCTAGCGGGGTTCAATGAGCAGTTCTTC,CASSLGLAGFNEQFF
once,.,TRBV5-4,TRBJ2-7,15,TGTGCCAGCACTGTCGGGGACTCGCCGACCTACGAGCAGTACTTC,CASTVGDSPTYEQYF
.,.,TRBV29-1,TRBJ2-1,15,TGCAGCGTTGAACTTCAGGTCCGCTCCTACAATGAGCAGTTCTTC,CSVELQVRSYNEQFF
.,.,TRBV5-1,TRBJ2-7,13,TGCGCCAGCAGCGTACGCCGGGAATACGAGCAGTACTTC,CASSVRREYEQYF
.,.,TRBV27,TRBJ1-4,17,TGTGCCAGCAGTCCCCAAGACAAGGCGCCCTTTAATGAAAAACTGTTTTTT,CASSPQDKAPFNEKLFF
few,.,TRBV21-1,TRBJ2-7,14,TGTGCCAGCAGCAAAGTTGCGGGGTCGGATGAGCAGTACTTC,CASSKVAGSDEQYF
few,TRBD1,TRBV4-2,TRBJ2-2,17,TGTGCCAGCAGCCAGGCTACAGGGGCCGCGAACACCGGGGAGCTGTTTTTT,CASSQATGAANTGELFF
.,.,TRBV21-1,TRBJ1-2,12,TGTGCCAGCAGCAAGTGGGGCAATGGCTACACCTTC,CASSKWGNGYTF
few,.,TRBV7-2,TRBJ1-1,15,TGTGCCAGCAGCTCGACACTTCAGGCGAACACTGAAGCTTTCTTT,CASSSTLQANTEAFF
.,.,TRBV19,TRBJ1-2,15,TGTGCCAGTAGTATAGATGCCAGTCTTTTCTATGGCTACACCTTC,CASSIDASLFYGYTF
.,TRBD1,TRBV9,TRBJ1-2,13,TGTGCCAGCAGCACGGGGACAGGGAATGGCTACACCTTC,CASSTGTGNGYTF
.,TRBD1,TRBV5-1,TRBJ1-1,16,TGCGCCAGCAGCTTGGCACCGACAGGGGGCTTGGCTGAAGCTTTCTTT,CASSLAPTGGLAEAFF
.,.,TRBV1,TRBJ2-2,17,TGCACCAGCAGGCCCAGTCGAGGGCAGGGGGCAACCGGGGAGCTGTTTTTT,CTSRPSRGQGATGELFF
.,TRBD1,TRBV6-6,TRBJ1-5,15,TGTGCCAGCAGTTACCCACAGGGGGTGGGTCAGCCCCAGCATTTT,CASSYPQGVGQPQHF
few,.,TRBV2,TRBJ1-6,13,TGTGCCAGCAGTGATGGGAGGATCGCTCCCCTCCACTTT,CASSDGRIAPLHF
.,.,TRBV18,TRBJ1-5,16,TGTGCCAGCTCACCTAGGAACCCAGGCAACAATCAGCCCCAGCATTTT,CASSPRNPGNNQPQHF
.,TRBD1,TRBV5-6,TRBJ1-1,13,TGTGCCAGCGGCCGGGACAGCAACACTGAAGCTTTCTTT,CASGRDSNTEAFF
.,.,TRBV5-6,TRBJ2-5,14,TGTGCCAGCAGCTTGAGGGGAAGGGGAGAGACCCAGTACTTC,CASSLRGRGETQYF
once,TRBD2,TRBV5-1,TRBJ2-7,16,TGCGCCAGCAGCATCTCGGGAGGAGATCCCTCCTACGAGCAGTACTTC,CASSISGGDPSYEQYF
once,TRBD1,TRBV6-5,TRBJ2-7,15,TGTGCCAGCAGTCGGACCACAGGGGGCCTGTACGAGCAGTACTTC,CASSRTTGGLYEQYF
.,.,TRBV29-1,TRBJ1-2,11,TGCAGCGTTTCAGGGGACAATGGCTACACCTTC,CSVSGDNGYTF
.,TRBD1,TRBV6-1,TRBJ1-2,11,TGTGCCAGTGACAGGGACTATGGCTACACCTTC,CASDRDYGYTF
.,TRBD1,TRBV30,TRBJ1-6,17,TGTGCCTGGAGCCGGAACAGGGGCAGGAGGGGGAATTCACCCCTCCACTTT,CAWSRNRGRRGNSPLHF
.,.,TRBV29-1,TRBJ1-2,12,TGCAGCGCCACCCTGAGTGAGTGGGGCTACACCTTC,CSATLSEWGYTF
.,.,TRBV7-6,TRBJ1-2,13,TGTGCCAGCAGCTTAGGAAACAGGGAAGGCTACACCTTC,CASSLGNREGYTF
.,TRBD1,TRBV6-1,TRBJ2-6,18,TGTGCCAGCAGTGAATTCGGGACAGGAAGCACCGGGGCCAACGTCCTGACTTTC,CASSEFGTGSTGANVLTF
.,.,TRBV7-3,TRBJ2-1,13,TGTGCCAGCAGCTCCCGGAGGGAATACGAGCAGTTCTTC,CASSSRREYEQFF
.,TRBD1,TRBV6-4,TRBJ1-1,17,TGTGCCAGCAGTGACGTAGTGGACAGGGGCCTTTACACTGAAGCTTTCTTT,CASSDVVDRGLYTEAFF
.,TRBD1,TRBV18,TRBJ2-3,15,TGTGCCAGCTCACCCCAGGGACAGCGACAGGATACGCAGTATTTT,CASSPQGQRQDTQYF
.,.,TRBV30,TRBJ1-2,11,TGTGCTTATGGAGCGGGGTATGGCTACACCTTC,CAYGAGYGYTF
.,.,TRBV15,TRBJ1-2,15,TGTGCCACCAGCATCCAAGGGGGTCTAGGCTATGGCTACACCTTC,CATSIQGGLGYGYTF
once,.,TRBV9,TRBJ1-1,14,TGTGCCAGCAGCGTGATCAGCCGGGACACTGAAGCTTTCTTT,CASSVISRDTEAFF
.,TRBD1,TRBV5-6,TRBJ2-5,15,TGTGCCAGCAGCTTCCGACAGGGTGCTCAAGAGACCCAGTACTTC,CASSFRQGAQETQYF
.,.,TRBV4-1,TRBJ1-4,15,TGCGCCAGCAGCCAAGATGGAGGAGGGGATGAAAAACTGTTTTTT,CASSQDGGGDEKLFF
.,TRBD1,TRBV25-1,TRBJ1-1,15,TGTGCCAGCGGCCCCAGGGGGCCTATGAACACTGAAGCTTTCTTT,CASGPRGPMNTEAFF
.,.,TRBV5-1,TRBJ1-6,14,TGCGCCAGCAGCTTGGAGGGAGAAATAGCACCCCTCCACTTT,CASSLEGEIAPLHF
.,.,TRBV5-5,TRBJ1-1,15,TGTGCCAGCAGCTTGGCCGAGGGGGAGAACACTGAAGCTTTCTTT,CASSLAEGENTEAFF
.,TRBD1,TRBV7-8,TRBJ2-7,14,TGTGCCAGCAGCTTCGAGGGGGCGTTGGACGAGCAGTACTTC,CASSFEGALDEQYF
once,TRBD1,TRBV6-5,TRBJ1-2,14,TGTGCCAGCAGCCGGGGACAGGGGGCCTCTGGCTACACCTTC,CASSRGQGASGYTF
.,.,TRBV7-2,TRBJ1-1,15,TGTGCCAGCAGCTTTGGGGGCACATTGAACACTGAAGCTTTCTTT,CASSFGGTLNTEAFF
.,TRBD1,TRBV5-1,TRBJ2-2,14,TGCGCCAGCAGCACGGGACAGCCAACTGGGGAGCTGTTTTTT,CASSTGQPTGELFF
.,TRBD1,TRBV2,TRBJ1-1,14,TGTGCCAGCAACCCGGACAGGGTGGGCACTGAAGCTTTCTTT,CASNPDRVGTEAFF
.,TRBD1,TRBV19,TRBJ2-3,15,TGTGCCAGTCACCCGGCCTTTCAGGGGGCGGATACGCAGTATTTT,CASHPAFQGADTQYF
.,TRBD1,TRBV6-1,TRBJ2-7,15,TGTGCCAGCAGAAAATTACAGGGGGTGGGCTACGAGCAGTACTTC,CASRKLQGVGYEQYF
.,.,TRBV9,TRBJ2-2,16,TGTGCCAGCAGCCCCCCCGGGCGGCGGGACACCGGGGAGCTGTTTTTT,CASSPPGRRDTGELFF
.,.,TRBV5-6,TRBJ1-4,17,TGTGCCAGCAGCTTGATTCGAAGGGGAACAACTAATGAAAAACTGTTTTTT,CASSLIRRGTTNEKLFF
.,TRBD1,TRBV28,TRBJ1-4,13,TGTGCCAGCAGGGGACAGGGGAATGAAAAACTGTTTTTT,CASRGQGNEKLFF
few,.,TRBV7-3,TRBJ2-5,13,TGTGCCAGCAGCTTAACGTCCGGGGAGACCCAGTACTTC,CASSLTSGETQYF
.,.,TRBV30,TRBJ1-2,13,TGTGCCTGGAGTGTACGGGACTCCTATGGCTACACCTTC,CAWSVRDSYGYTF
.,.,TRBV10-3,TRBJ1-1,12,TGTGCCATCGGGGGACATTACACTGAAGCTTTCTTT,CAIGGHYTEAFF
.,TRBD1,TRBV15,TRBJ1-1,16,TGTGCCACCAGCAGAGGGCAGGGGGCGATCGGCACTGAAGCTTTCTTT,CATSRGQGAIGTEAFF
.,.,TRBV5-1,TRBJ2-1,16,TGCGCCAGCAGCTTAAGATCGACTTCGGCCTACAATGAGCAGTTCTTC,CASSLRSTSAYNEQFF
.,TRBD1,TRBV29-1,TRBJ2-1,14,TGCAGCGCTAGCCCCCAGGGGGATTACAATGAGCAGTTCTTC,CSASPQGDYNEQFF
.,TRBD1,TRBV30,TRBJ1-4,14,TGTGCCTGGAGTGAGACAGGGGGTTATGAAAAACTGTTTTTT,CAWSETGGYEKLFF